These T cell receptor beta chains were read from a single sample in a study of T cell responses to AZD1222 COVID-19 vaccine. Assay: immunoSEQ multiplex PCR; the TCRdb copy retains only in-frame clones and omits some. This table has approximately 160,000 clones, around 93% appearing once. The source material was peripheral blood, sampled on day 0 of AZD1222 vaccination. These receptors were collected from an adult in good health. CDR3s include the opening cysteine and the closing phenylalanine or tryptophan. Clone size is stated in some rows and not others, as once, few, many or a class when expanded.

clone_size,j_call,v_call,cdr3_aa
.,TRBJ2-7,TRBV10-2,CASSESWGAAYEQYF
few,TRBJ2-1,TRBV7-3,CASSSLAGPYNEQFF
.,TRBJ1-4,TRBV7-9,CASRLGFGEKLFF
.,TRBJ1-6,TRBV28,CASGSQTNSPLHF
.,TRBJ2-1,TRBV28,CASSLFREPSYNEQFF
.,TRBJ2-2,TRBV19,CASDGQGAGELFF
.,TRBJ1-1,TRBV7-2,CASKFLPMNTEAFF
.,TRBJ1-4,TRBV7-8,CASSLSGQGGEKLFF
.,TRBJ1-1,TRBV21-1,CASGKEGQGVRTEAFF
.,TRBJ1-2,TRBV7-8,CASSLGGTGVYGYTF
.,TRBJ2-7,TRBV5-5,CASNPRTGGSEQYF
.,TRBJ2-7,TRBV6-2/TRBV6-3,CASSSTDGGSYEQYF
.,TRBJ1-3,TRBV7-6,CASSLERISGNTIYF
.,TRBJ1-6,TRBV19,CASSILGTGDSPLHF
.,TRBJ1-3,TRBV11-2,CASSLDGVSGNTIYF
.,TRBJ2-2,TRBV7-6,CASSSVLSGLANTGELFF
.,TRBJ2-7,TRBV3-1/TRBV3-2,CASSPRLAGVKAYEQYF
.,TRBJ2-1,TRBV13,CASSLETSSGRANYNEQFF
.,TRBJ1-2,TRBV27,CASRQGFYGYTF
.,TRBJ1-1,TRBV12-3/TRBV12-4,CASSFGTTEAFF
.,TRBJ1-1,TRBV25-1,CASSRDLNTEAFF
.,TRBJ2-1,TRBV7-9,CASSRGLVVDEQFF
.,TRBJ2-7,TRBV27,CASAQGFPYEQYF
.,TRBJ2-2,TRBV7-8,CASSRVGFPGELFF
.,TRBJ1-1,TRBV30,CAWSVGNRGSTTGTEAFF
.,TRBJ2-3,TRBV6-5,CASSGSGSSTDTQYF
.,TRBJ2-5,TRBV5-1,CASSLDVGLQETQYF
.,TRBJ2-7,TRBV30,CALQASSYEQYF
.,TRBJ2-1,TRBV12-3/TRBV12-4,CASSSDPYNEQFF
once,TRBJ2-5,TRBV5-1,CASSVLQETQYF
.,TRBJ1-1,TRBV9,CASSFGEGANTEAFF
.,TRBJ1-3,TRBV28,CASSGTLAGNTIYF
.,TRBJ2-1,TRBV6-5,CASSRQGGFNEQFF
once,TRBJ2-1,TRBV11-2,CASSAGGWNEQFF
.,TRBJ1-1,TRBV12-3/TRBV12-4,CASKGGPEAFF
.,TRBJ2-3,TRBV3-1/TRBV3-2,CASSHRPSDTQYF
.,TRBJ1-6,TRBV11-3,CASTGSPLHF
.,TRBJ1-6,TRBV9,CASSPTTGSMNSPLHF